The present entry profiles one T cell receptor (beta chain) with its context. What it binds is not known. The sample originates from a study of blood T cells in healthy people across ages. Healthy Caucasian individuals from Russia aged about 6 to 90 were enrolled as donors. This CDR3 has 14 residues. Unmatched junction bases numbered 5, after V lost 7 bases and J lost 2 bases. Sample-barcoded 5' priming and a J-beta primer mix drove a second PCR of 7 to 11 cycles. TCRdb re-called the 5' RACE reads through MiXCR, storing one row per CDR3 protein. The data hold over 300,000 distinct CDR3 sequences, with approximately 52% observed a single time. Findings of the study overall: Higher diversity, along with more naive CD4+ cells, distinguished long-lived donors from aged donors. Underestimates were what the diversity estimates from one million T cells were considered to be.

The sequenced sample was blood. The TCR comes from a man aged 55-75 years in good health. The rearrangement joins TRBV12-3 or TRBV12-4 to TRBJ2-1; TRBD1 matches 7 bases. CDR3 coding DNA: TGTGCCAGCATTAGAGACAGGGCCTACAATGAGCAGTTCTTC. As protein: CASIRDRAYNEQFF.